The 2 T cell receptor beta chains below come from one sample, sequenced in a study of blood T cell repertoires in COVID-19. The protocol was immunoSEQ multiplex PCR, while the TCRdb copy is restricted to in-frame clones and leaves out a portion. The sample holds about 240,000 clones; roughly four fifths are singletons and the top ten take around 4.7%. Sequencing used peripheral blood. These receptors were collected from a woman aged 70-85 years with acute or convalescent COVID-19.

This clone was counted a few times. The chain employs TRBV18 and TRBJ1-5; 9 positions match TRBD1. The CDR3 is 17 amino acids. Germline V gene lookup returns CDR1 KGHSH and CDR2 LQKENI. V dropped 6 bases and J dropped 0; count of bases not matched to a gene: 9. CDR3 amino acids: CASSSGDRDYSNQPQHF. The CDR3 DNA reads as TGTGCCAGCTCGTCGGGGGACAGGGACTATAGCAATCAGCCCCAGCATTTT.

The V gene is TRBV6-6, the J gene TRBJ1-5; a possible D gene is TRBD1 (6 bases). The CDR3 runs 13 residues. V was pared by 4 bases and J by 6 bases, with 10 bases between. CDR1 is MNHNY and CDR2 is SVGAGI in the germline V gene (reference sequence). The CDR3 sequence: CASSWTDAQPQHF. CDR3 nucleotide sequence: TGTGCCAGCAGTTGGACAGACGCTCAGCCCCAGCATTTT.